One sample yielded the 2 T cell receptor beta chains listed below, sequenced in a study of T-cell reconstitution after alpha-beta-depleted transplantation in children. As it was prepared, the TCRbeta library received unique molecular identifiers. Each CDR3 protein gets one entry after TCRdb re-called the PCR reads with MiXCR. The sample yields over 200,000 distinct CDR3 sequences, roughly a tenth seen once. Sequenced material: PBMCs from the stem cell graft donor, taken from the stem cell graft. The receptors were sampled from a human donor who donated a stem cell graft to a child with acute lymphoblastic leukemia.

The sample holds many counts of this clonotype. The chain carries TRBV7-9 and TRBJ1-3; D remains unclear. V lost 6 bases and J 0 bases, leaving 15 bases between the germline ends. Looked up from germline, CDR1 is SEHNR and CDR2 is FQNEAQ (reference sequence). The CDR3 totals 16 residues. The CDR3 spells CASRKTPKHSGNTIYF. CDR3 DNA: TGTGCCAGCAGGAAGACACCCAAACACTCTGGAAACACCATATATTTT.

This chain links TRBV29-1 with TRBJ1-2; D is perhaps TRBD1 (6 bases). There are 14 residues in the CDR3. The V and J ends lost 0 bases and 3 bases respectively, with 11 bases between them. In germline, CDR1 is SQVTM, CDR2 ANQGSEA. Here the CDR3 reads CSVEERGIDYGYTF. DNA of the CDR3: TGCAGCGTTGAAGAAAGGGGGATCGACTATGGCTACACCTTC.